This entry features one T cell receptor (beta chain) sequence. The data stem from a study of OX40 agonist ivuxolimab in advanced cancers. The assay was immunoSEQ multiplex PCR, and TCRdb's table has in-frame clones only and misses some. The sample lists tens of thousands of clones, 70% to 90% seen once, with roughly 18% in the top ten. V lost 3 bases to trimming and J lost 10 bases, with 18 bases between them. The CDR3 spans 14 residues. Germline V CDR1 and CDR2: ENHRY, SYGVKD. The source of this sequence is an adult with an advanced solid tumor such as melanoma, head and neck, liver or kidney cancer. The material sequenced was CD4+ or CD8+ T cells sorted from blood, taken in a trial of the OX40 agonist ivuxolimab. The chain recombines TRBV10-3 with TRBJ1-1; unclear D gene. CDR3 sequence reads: CAISDPDKDKVAFF. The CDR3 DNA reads TGTGCCATCAGTGATCCAGACAAAGACAAGGTAGCTTTCTTT.